This T cell receptor beta chain derives from a study of T cells in Graves' hyperthyroidism and ophthalmopathy. Study-level background: The blood sample was taken at first diagnosis, before treatment began. Study conclusions and caveats: Most thyroid clonotypes with frequency above 0.001 were detected in blood.

In the ophthalmopathy cohort, Clinical Activity Score was at least 3, NOSPECS grade at least 4, and duration under 3 months. Uncontrolled infection, other autoimmune disease, pregnancy or lactation led to exclusion. Germline CDR1 and CDR2: ENHRY and SYGVKD. The CDR3 consists of 13 residues. V lost 4 bases and J 7 bases, leaving 11 bases between the germline ends. Amplified regions were TCR beta CDR3 sequences from RNA transcripts. Initially, a first-round RT-PCR of the TCR CDR3 employed the HTBI primer set. Using its own MiXCR run on the multiplex PCR reads, TCRdb lists one record per CDR3 protein. The sample includes roughly 250,000 distinct CDR3 sequences, about 17% of them seen just once. Points on this clonotype: Its target is unknown. Since a much larger clone is just one base distant, this may be a read error.

The sequencing sample was made of blood. The sequence was collected from a woman in her late teens or twenties with Graves' ophthalmopathy. The chain carries TRBV10-3 and TRBJ2-1; D may be TRBD2 (5 bases). DNA for the CDR3: TGTGCCATCAGTGTCGGGGAGCCAAATGAGCAGTTCTTC. It codes for CAISVGEPNEQFF.